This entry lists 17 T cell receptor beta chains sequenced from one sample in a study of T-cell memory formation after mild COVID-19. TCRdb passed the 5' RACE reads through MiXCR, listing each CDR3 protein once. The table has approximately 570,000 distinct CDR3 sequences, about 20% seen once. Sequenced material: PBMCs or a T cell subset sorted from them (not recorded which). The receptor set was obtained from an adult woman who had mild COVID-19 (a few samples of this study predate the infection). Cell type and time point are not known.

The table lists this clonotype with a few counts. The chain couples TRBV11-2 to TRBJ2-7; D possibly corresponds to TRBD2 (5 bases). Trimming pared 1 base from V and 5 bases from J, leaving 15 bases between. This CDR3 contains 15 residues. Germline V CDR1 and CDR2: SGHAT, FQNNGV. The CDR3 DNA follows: TGTGCCAGCAGCTTAGCTGGGCAGAGGGTCGACGAGCAGTACTTC. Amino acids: CASSLAGQRVDEQYF.

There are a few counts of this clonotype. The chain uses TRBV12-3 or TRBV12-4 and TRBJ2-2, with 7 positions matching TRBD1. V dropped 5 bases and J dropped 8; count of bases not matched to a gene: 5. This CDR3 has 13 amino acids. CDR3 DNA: TGTGCCAGCAGTCGACAGGGCTTGGGGGAGCTGTTTTTT. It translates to CASSRQGLGELFF.

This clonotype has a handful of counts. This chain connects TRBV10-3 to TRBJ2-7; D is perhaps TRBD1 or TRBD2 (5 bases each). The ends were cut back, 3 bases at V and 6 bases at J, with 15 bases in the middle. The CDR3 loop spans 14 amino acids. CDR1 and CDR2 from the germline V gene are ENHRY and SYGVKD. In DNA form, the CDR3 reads TGTGCCATCAGTGATCCGGTGTGGGGGACCGAGCAGTACTTC. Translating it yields CAISDPVWGTEQYF.

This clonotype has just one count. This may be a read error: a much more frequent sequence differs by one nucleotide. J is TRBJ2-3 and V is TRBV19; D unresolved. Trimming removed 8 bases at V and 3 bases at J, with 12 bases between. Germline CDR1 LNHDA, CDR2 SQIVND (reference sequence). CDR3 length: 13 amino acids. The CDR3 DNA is TGTGCCAGTTCCCGGCCCAGGACAGATACGCAGTATTTT. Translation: CASSRPRTDTQYF.

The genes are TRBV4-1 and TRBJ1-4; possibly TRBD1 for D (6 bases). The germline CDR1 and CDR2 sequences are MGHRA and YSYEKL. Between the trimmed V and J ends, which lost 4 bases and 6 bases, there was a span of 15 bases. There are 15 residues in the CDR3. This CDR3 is CASSRDRGADEKLFF. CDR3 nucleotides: TGCGCCAGCAGCCGAGATAGGGGGGCGGATGAAAAACTGTTTTTT.

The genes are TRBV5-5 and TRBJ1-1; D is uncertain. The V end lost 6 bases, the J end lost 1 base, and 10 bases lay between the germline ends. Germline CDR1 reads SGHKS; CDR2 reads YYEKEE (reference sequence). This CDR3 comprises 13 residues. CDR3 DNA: TGTGCCAGCAACCAGTTTCCGAACACTGAAGCTTTCTTT. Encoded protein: CASNQFPNTEAFF.

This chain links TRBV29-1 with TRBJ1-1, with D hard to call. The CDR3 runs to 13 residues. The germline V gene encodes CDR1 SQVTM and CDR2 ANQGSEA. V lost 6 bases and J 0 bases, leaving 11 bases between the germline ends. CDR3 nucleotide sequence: TGCAGCGTCGCTGGTGCCATGAACACTGAAGCTTTCTTT. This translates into CSVAGAMNTEAFF.

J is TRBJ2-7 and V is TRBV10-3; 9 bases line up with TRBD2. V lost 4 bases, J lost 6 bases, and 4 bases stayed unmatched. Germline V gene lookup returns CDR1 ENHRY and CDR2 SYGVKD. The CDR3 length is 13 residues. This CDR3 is CAISVAGGIEQYF. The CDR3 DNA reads TGTGCCATCAGTGTTGCGGGAGGGATCGAGCAGTACTTC.

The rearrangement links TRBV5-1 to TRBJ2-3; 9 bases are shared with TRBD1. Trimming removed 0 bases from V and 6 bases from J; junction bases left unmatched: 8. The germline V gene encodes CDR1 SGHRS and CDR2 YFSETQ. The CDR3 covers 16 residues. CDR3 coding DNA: TGCGCCAGCAGCTTGGCCGGGACAGGGTCGACGGATACGCAGTATTTT. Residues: CASSLAGTGSTDTQYF.

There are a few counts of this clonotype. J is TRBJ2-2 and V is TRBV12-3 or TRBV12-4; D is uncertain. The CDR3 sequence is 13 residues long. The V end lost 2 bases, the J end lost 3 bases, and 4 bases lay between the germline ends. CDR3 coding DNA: TGTGCCAGCAGTTTACGGTACACCGGGGAGCTGTTTTTT. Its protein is CASSLRYTGELFF.

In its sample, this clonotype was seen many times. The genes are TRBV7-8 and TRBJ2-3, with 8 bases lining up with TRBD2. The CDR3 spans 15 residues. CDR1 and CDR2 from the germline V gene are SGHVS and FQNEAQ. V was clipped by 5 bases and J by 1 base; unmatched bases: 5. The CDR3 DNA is TGTGCCAGCAGCCAAAGCGGGAGAGGCACAGATACGCAGTATTTT. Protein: CASSQSGRGTDTQYF.

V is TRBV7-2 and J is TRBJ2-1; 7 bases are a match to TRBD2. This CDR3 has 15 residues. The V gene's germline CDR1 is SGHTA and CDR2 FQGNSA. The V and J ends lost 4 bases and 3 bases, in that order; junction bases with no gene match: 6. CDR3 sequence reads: CASSSPIAGYNEQFF. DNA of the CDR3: TGTGCCAGCAGCTCCCCTATAGCGGGCTACAATGAGCAGTTCTTC.

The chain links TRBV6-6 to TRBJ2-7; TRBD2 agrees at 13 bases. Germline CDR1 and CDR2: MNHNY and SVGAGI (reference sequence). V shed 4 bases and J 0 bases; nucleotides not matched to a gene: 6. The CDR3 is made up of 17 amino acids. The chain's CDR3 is CASSSRTSGSLSYEQYF. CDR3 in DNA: TGTGCCAGCAGTTCCCGGACTAGCGGGAGCCTCTCCTACGAGCAGTACTTC.

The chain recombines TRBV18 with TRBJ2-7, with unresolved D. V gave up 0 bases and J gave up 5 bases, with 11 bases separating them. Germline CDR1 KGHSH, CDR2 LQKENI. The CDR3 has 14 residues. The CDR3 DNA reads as TGTGCCAGCTCACCACCGTGGCAGATCCACGAGCAGTACTTC. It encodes CASSPPWQIHEQYF.

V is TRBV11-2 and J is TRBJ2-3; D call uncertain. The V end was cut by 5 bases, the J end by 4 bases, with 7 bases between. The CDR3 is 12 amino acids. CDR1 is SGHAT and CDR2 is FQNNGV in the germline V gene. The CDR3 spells CASSRNADTQYF. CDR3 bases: TGTGCCAGCAGCCGCAATGCAGATACGCAGTATTTT.

CDR3 bases: TGTGCCAGCAGGGTGGTCTCGAGCACAGATACGCAGTATTTT. Translation: CASRVVSSTDTQYF. The rearrangement joins TRBV12-3 or TRBV12-4 to TRBJ2-3; D gene unclear. The CDR3 is made up of 14 amino acids. V gave up 6 bases and J gave up 0 bases, with 10 bases separating them.

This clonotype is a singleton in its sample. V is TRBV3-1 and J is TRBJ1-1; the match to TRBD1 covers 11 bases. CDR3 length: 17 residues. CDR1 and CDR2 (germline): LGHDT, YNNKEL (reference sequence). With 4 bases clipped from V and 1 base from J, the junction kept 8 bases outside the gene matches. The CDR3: CASSPWPGQGGNTEAFF. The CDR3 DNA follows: TGTGCCAGCAGCCCGTGGCCGGGACAGGGGGGGAACACTGAAGCTTTCTTT.